The 5 T cell receptor beta chains given below trace back to one sample, sequenced in a study of blood T cell repertoires in COVID-19. Profiled with immunoSEQ multiplex PCR; TCRdb holds only in-frame clones, not every one. The sample gives a few hundred thousand clones, 70% to 90% of which show up once; 5.5% to 7.5% is in the top ten. Material: peripheral blood. The receptors come from a woman in her sixties or seventies with active or convalescent COVID-19.

This rearrangement joins TRBV6-6 to TRBJ1-4; D may be TRBD1 (6 bases). Trimming took off 5 bases at V and 8 bases at J, with 15 bases between the two ends. The CDR3 is 14 residues long. Germline loops: CDR1 MNHNY, CDR2 SVGAGI (reference sequence). Here the CDR3 reads CASSTGLLREKLFF. The CDR3 DNA reads TGTGCCAGCAGTACAGGGCTCTTGAGGGAAAAACTGTTTTTT.

The chain carries TRBV7-6 and TRBJ2-3; 7 bases line up with TRBD1. Germline lookup yields CDR1 SGHVS and CDR2 FNYEAQ. The V and J ends lost 1 base and 0 bases, in that order; junction bases with no gene match: 4. The CDR3 totals 16 residues. CDR3 residues: CASSLGGGLSTDTQYF. The DNA of the CDR3 is TGTGCCAGCAGCTTAGGAGGGGGCTTAAGCACAGATACGCAGTATTTT.

The chain has TRBV11-2 and TRBJ1-1; a weak D match, TRBD1 (6 bases). The CDR3 length is 16 residues. Germline V gives CDR1 SGHAT, CDR2 FQNNGV. Trimming shortened V by 1 base and J by 5 bases, and 17 bases separated the two germline ends. The CDR3 region is CASSLARTEGGTEAFF. CDR3 nucleotide sequence: TGTGCCAGCAGCTTAGCCCGTACCGAGGGGGGGACTGAAGCTTTCTTT.

The gene calls are TRBV24-1 and TRBJ2-7, with 9 bases matching TRBD2. Unmatched junction bases numbered 11, after V lost 2 bases and J lost 7 bases. The CDR3 consists of 16 residues. Germline CDR1 is KGHDR and CDR2 is SFDVKD. The CDR3 loop is CATSDSIAGASGEQYF. In nucleotides, the CDR3 is TGTGCCACCAGTGATTCAATAGCGGGGGCCTCGGGAGAGCAGTACTTC.

The sample holds one count of this clone. The chain couples TRBV7-8 to TRBJ1-2; perhaps TRBD1 as D (6 bases). The germline V and J ends were trimmed by 5 bases and 2 bases, with 21 bases remaining between them. The CDR3 totals 17 residues. Germline CDR1 SGHVS, CDR2 FQNEAQ. The CDR3 bases are TGTGCCAGCAGCCATCGCCAGGGGTTATTAAGGAACTATGGCTACACCTTC. Translating it yields CASSHRQGLLRNYGYTF.